This passage covers 20 T cell receptor beta chains from one sample sequenced in a study of identical twins (dated by TCRdb to the mid-2010s). The method was 5' RACE. The instrument given in TCRdb is Illumina HiSeq 2000. TCRdb applied fastp at Q25 and MiXCR to the public reads, then kept only in-frame beta chains. For every CDR3 protein sequence, its rows merge into one entry that carries the most common genes and DNA. The sample has 550,000 to 800,000 distinct CDR3 sequences on record, less than 9% of them singletons. The ten largest clones represent about 1.6% of the sample. The same data also went into a second study, on yellow fever vaccine responses in identical twins.

Sequencing used PBMCs. These receptors came from a woman between 18 and 29 years old in good health.

This clonotype was found many times. The V gene is TRBV15, the J gene TRBJ1-5, with unresolved D. V lost 6 bases and J 2 bases, leaving 8 bases between the germline ends. CDR1 is LNHNV and CDR2 is YYDKDF in the germline V gene (reference sequence). This CDR3 has 13 residues. The CDR3, as DNA: TGTGCCACCAGTTTGGCGGGCAATCAGCCCCAGCATTTT. Translation gives CATSLAGNQPQHF.

This clonotype has just a few counts. The rearrangement links TRBV2 to TRBJ1-6; possible D gene TRBD1, 5 bases. The CDR3 totals 15 residues. Trimming cost V 5 bases and J 1 base, with 9 bases left between them. Germline CDR1 and CDR2: SNHLY and FYNNEI. This chain's CDR3 is CASSTQGSYNSPLHF. The CDR3 nucleotides read TGTGCCAGCAGTACTCAGGGTTCCTATAATTCACCCCTCCACTTT.

This clonotype was observed a handful of times. This chain uses TRBV20-1 with TRBJ2-3; D is possibly TRBD1 (6 bases). The ends were cut back, 2 bases at V and 0 bases at J, with 15 bases in the middle. The CDR3 covers 16 residues. Germline V gene lookup returns CDR1 DFQATT and CDR2 SNEGSKA (reference sequence). Here the CDR3 reads CSARPFRDISTDTQYF. In DNA, the CDR3 is TGCAGTGCTAGACCCTTTAGGGACATCAGCACAGATACGCAGTATTTT.

V usage is TRBV20-1 and J usage is TRBJ1-1; D gene uncertain. This CDR3 has 16 residues. The germline V gene has CDR1 DFQATT and CDR2 SNEGSKA (reference sequence). The V end lost 1 base, the J end lost 4 bases, and 19 bases lay between the germline ends. CDR3 coding DNA: TGCAGTGCTAGAGTCCTGCTTGGTGAGGCGACCACTGAAGCTTTCTTT. Residues: CSARVLLGEATTEAFF.

The chain employs TRBV5-1 and TRBJ1-1; 9 bases agree with TRBD1. The CDR3 contains 13 residues. Germline V gene sequence: CDR1 SGHRS, CDR2 YFSETQ. The trim removed 5 bases at V and 7 bases at J, leaving 6 bases unmatched. CDR3 amino acids: CASRPTGGNEAFF. In nucleotides, the CDR3 is TGCGCCAGCAGACCCACAGGGGGCAATGAAGCTTTCTTT.

The chain couples TRBV5-1 to TRBJ2-1, with 9 bases lining up with TRBD2. This CDR3 contains 17 residues. Per germline, CDR1 SGHRS and CDR2 YFSETQ. The ends lost 0 bases at V and 4 bases at J; junction bases unmatched: 8. CDR3 coding DNA: TGCGCCAGCAGCTTGGTGCTTAGCGGGAGTGGTTACAATGAGCAGTTCTTC. Amino acids: CASSLVLSGSGYNEQFF. The full variable domain, its missing parts supplied by reference TRBV5-1 and TRBJ2-1, is KAGVTQTPRYLIKTRGQQVTLSCSPISGHRSVSWYQQTPGQGLQFLFEYFSETQRNKGNFPGRFSGRQFSNSRSEMNVSTLELGDSALYLCASSLVLSGSGYNEQFFGPGTRLTVL.

This clonotype was recorded at least ten times. The chain is built from TRBV12-3 or TRBV12-4 and TRBJ1-1; D is undetermined. V was shortened by 2 bases and J by 2 bases, with 6 bases between the two germline ends. The CDR3 is 13 amino acids. CDR3 region: CASSLSANTEAFF. For the CDR3, the DNA is TGTGCCAGCAGTTTATCGGCCAACACTGAAGCTTTCTTT.

This clonotype was recorded many times. The chain combines TRBV7-6 with TRBJ1-2; TRBD1 matches 7 bases. V gave up 5 bases and J gave up 3 bases; unmatched junction bases: 6. The CDR3 has 14 amino acids. The germline V gene encodes CDR1 SGHVS and CDR2 FNYEAQ. The CDR3 loop reads CASSPGQDYYGYTF. CDR3 sequence (DNA): TGTGCCAGCAGCCCTGGACAGGATTACTATGGCTACACCTTC.

This clonotype was seen only a few times. The J gene is TRBJ1-4, the V gene TRBV2; 8 bases map to TRBD1. This CDR3 spans 15 amino acids. V lost 5 bases, J lost 1 base, and 3 bases stayed unmatched. Germline CDR1 reads SNHLY; CDR2 reads FYNNEI. CDR3 loop: CASSQDRVTNEKLFF. CDR3 DNA: TGTGCCAGCAGTCAGGACAGGGTAACTAATGAAAAACTGTTTTTT. Combining the CDR3 with reference TRBV2 and TRBJ1-4 gives the whole variable domain EPEVTQTPSHQVTQMGQEVILRCVPISNHLYFYWYRQILGQKVEFLVSFYNNEISEKSEIFDDQFSVERPDGSNFTLKIRSTKLEDSAMYFCASSQDRVTNEKLFFGSGTQLSVL.

The table lists this clonotype with many counts. V usage is TRBV7-8 and J usage is TRBJ2-1, with TRBD1 matching over 7 bases. Germline assignment: CDR1 SGHVS and CDR2 FQNEAQ. V lost 5 bases and J lost 1; bases outside the gene matches: 8. This CDR3 has 16 residues. The chain's CDR3 is CASSAFQGVSYNEQFF. CDR3 DNA sequence: TGTGCCAGCAGCGCCTTTCAGGGGGTGTCCTACAATGAGCAGTTCTTC. Full variable domain (remainder filled in from reference TRBV7-8 and TRBJ2-1): GAGVSQSPRYKVAKRGQDVALRCDPISGHVSLFWYQQALGQGPEFLTYFQNEAQLDKSGLPSDRFFAERPEGSVSTLKIQRTQQEDSAVYLCASSAFQGVSYNEQFFGPGTRLTVL.

This clonotype was observed a few times. V gene TRBV11-2 combines with J gene TRBJ1-1, with unresolved D. V dropped 2 bases and J dropped 0 bases, with 10 bases sitting between them. The CDR3 runs to 15 residues. Germline-derived CDR1 and CDR2 are SGHAT and FQNNGV. The CDR3 reads CASSLFQRLNTEAFF. CDR3 in DNA: TGTGCCAGCAGCTTATTTCAGAGGTTGAACACTGAAGCTTTCTTT.

The J gene is TRBJ2-2, the V gene TRBV5-1; 10 bases agree with TRBD2. The germline V gene has CDR1 SGHRS and CDR2 YFSETQ. The CDR3 consists of 16 residues. V lost 5 bases, J lost 7 bases, and 11 bases stayed unmatched. Written as DNA, the CDR3 is TGCGCCAGCAGAGAGCTAGCGGGGGCCTCCGGCGGGGAGCTGTTTTTT. Translated, it gives CASRELAGASGGELFF.

This clonotype was counted at least ten times. This chain connects TRBV5-1 to TRBJ2-1; D might be TRBD2 (6 bases). Trimming took 0 bases from V and 7 from J, leaving 11 bases between them. The CDR3 is 14 amino acids. Germline lookup yields CDR1 SGHRS and CDR2 YFSETQ. CDR3 sequence: CASSLGVGGNEQFF. The CDR3 nucleotides read TGCGCCAGCAGCTTGGGGGTCGGGGGTAATGAGCAGTTCTTC.

The chain is built from TRBV18 and TRBJ2-6; D remains ambiguous. V lost 2 bases and J lost 0, with 8 bases in between. CDR1 and CDR2 (germline): KGHSH, LQKENI. The CDR3 is 16 residues long. The CDR3 spells CASSPSVFSGANVLTF. The CDR3 DNA follows: TGTGCCAGCTCACCATCCGTCTTCTCTGGGGCCAACGTCCTGACTTTC.

This clonotype was detected only a few times. The chain uses TRBV28 and TRBJ2-2; TRBD2 is a possible D gene (5 bases). The germline V and J ends were trimmed by 6 bases and 1 base, with 15 bases remaining between them. The CDR3 covers 16 residues. Germline V CDR1 and CDR2: MDHEN, SYDVKM. DNA for the CDR3: TGTGCCAGCAGAAGAGAGGACTTAGAGAACACCGGGGAGCTGTTTTTT. Translation gives CASRREDLENTGELFF.

The sample holds many counts of this clonotype. The chain couples TRBV20-1 to TRBJ2-1, with 8 bases identical to TRBD2. Germline loops: CDR1 DFQATT, CDR2 SNEGSKA (reference sequence). The CDR3 covers 14 residues. Trimming cost V 3 bases and J 4 bases; bases outside gene matches: 5. The DNA for the CDR3 is TGCAGTGCTAGCGGACTAGCTATGTACAATGAGCAGTTCTTC. Translated: CSASGLAMYNEQFF.

The chain carries TRBV5-1 and TRBJ2-3, with 8 bases aligning to TRBD2. This CDR3 has 16 amino acids. V shed 0 bases, J shed 1 base, and the junction held 4 bases outside the gene matches. CDR1 is SGHRS, CDR2 YFSETQ, per germline. The CDR3 nucleotides read TGCGCCAGCAGCTTGGCCGGTAGCGGGGGCACAGATACGCAGTATTTT. Translated: CASSLAGSGGTDTQYF.

This clonotype showed up many times. V usage is TRBV7-8 and J usage is TRBJ2-2, with a weak D call TRBD1 (6 bases). Per the germline V gene, CDR1 is SGHVS and CDR2 is FQNEAQ. CDR3 length: 15 residues. Trimming took 5 bases from V and 2 from J, leaving 12 bases between them. The CDR3 here is CASSLQGYNTGELFF. The CDR3 DNA sequence: TGTGCCAGCAGCCTACAGGGCTACAACACCGGGGAGCTGTTTTTT.

At least ten counts were recorded for this clonotype. J is TRBJ1-6 and V is TRBV5-1, with 7 bases matching TRBD1. Germline trimming cut 0 bases from V and 8 bases from J; bases unmatched to any gene: 5. Germline V gene lookup returns CDR1 SGHRS and CDR2 YFSETQ. There are 15 residues in the CDR3. CDR3 bases: TGCGCCAGCAGCTTGGTAACAGGGGCGTATTCACCCCTCCACTTT. Its translation: CASSLVTGAYSPLHF.

The V and J genes are TRBV15 and TRBJ2-3, with TRBD2 as a possible D gene (5 bases). This CDR3 comprises 16 residues. The germline gives CDR1 LNHNV, CDR2 YYDKDF (reference sequence). Trimming pared 2 bases from V and 0 bases from J, leaving 12 bases between. The CDR3 loop reads CATSRHARASTDTQYF. In nucleotides, the CDR3 is TGTGCCACCAGCAGACACGCGCGGGCCAGCACAGATACGCAGTATTTT.